This T cell receptor (beta chain) is from a study of PD-1 blockade in classical Hodgkin lymphoma. Time point denoted: cycle 4 day 1 (C4D1), after less than seven weeks of nivolumab. The patients all showed relapse after autologous stem cell transplantation, while their brentuximab vedotin exposure varied. From thawed PBMCs, CD8+ T cells were isolated by magnetic negative selection. To note about this clone: Its specificity is not known.

Assay: immunoSEQ multiplex PCR; the TCRdb copy retains only in-frame clones and omits some. The sample lists over 5,500 clones, 73% occurring once. The study, taken as a whole, reports: The study found complete responders had baseline diversity similar to newly diagnosed patients. No one has yet defined what causes the repertoire differences, which may be disease activity or prior therapy.

The TCR sequence derives from a human donor with classical Hodgkin lymphoma. Source: CD8+ T cells from blood, taken before the fourth cycle of nivolumab.

CDR3 residues: CASKGGGRPGNTIYF. Here the CDR3 DNA reads TGTGCCAGCAAAGGAGGAGGGAGGCCTGGAAACACCATATATTTT. The chain links TRBV18 to TRBJ1-3; D call uncertain. The CDR3 consists of 15 residues. Trimming removed 8 bases at V and 2 bases at J, with 16 bases between. CDR1 and CDR2 (germline): KGHSH, LQKENI.